This entry describes one T cell receptor beta chain. This sample was included in a study of shared clonotypes between healthy human individuals. Here immunoSEQ multiplex PCR was the method, and the copy in TCRdb shows in-frame clones only, minus some. The table lists 1.6 million or so clones, around 98.5% of them singletons. The investigators split CD4+ cells into a CD45RA+ naive subset and a CD45RA-negative memory subset. V shed 2 bases, J shed 3 bases, and the junction held 8 bases outside the gene matches. Germline V CDR1 and CDR2: KGHSH, LQKENI. The CDR3 is 16 amino acids. The rearrangement uses TRBV18 and TRBJ1-2, with 8 bases that match TRBD1. This receptor was taken from a young man in good health. Source material: naive CD4+ T cells sorted from blood. As for subset: CD45RA+ positively selected. The chain's CDR3 is CASSPSPGQADYGYTF. The CDR3 DNA reads as TGTGCCAGCTCACCATCTCCGGGACAGGCCGACTATGGCTACACCTTC.